A selection of T cell receptor beta chains follows, all from one sample in a study of blood T cell repertoires in COVID-19. Method: immunoSEQ multiplex PCR; TCRdb's copy keeps in-frame clones and lacks some. The data contain about 100,000 clones, around 85% of them seen just once; the ten biggest clones take up around 13%. Sequencing was done on a sample of peripheral blood. Source of these receptors: a human donor in a cohort sampled during active COVID-19. Each CDR3 is given with its conserved first and last residue. Fields, in order: J gene, D gene, clone size, V gene, CDR3 DNA, CDR3 protein. The D gene is left open where the match is weak. For some rows the clone size is stated as once, few or many, or as a class when expanded; others skip it.

>TRBJ1-2|-|-|TRBV5-5
TGTGCCAGCAGCCATGGAACAGGGAACCCCACATATGGCTACACCTTC
CASSHGTGNPTYGYTF
>TRBJ2-7|TRBD1|-|TRBV5-4
TGTGCCAGCAGCTTGGGTGGGACAGGGACCTACGAGCAGTACTTC
CASSLGGTGTYEQYF
>TRBJ2-7|-|-|TRBV30
TGTGCCTGCCTAGGATCGGGTTTGAGAGGGTACTTC
CACLGSGLRGYF
>TRBJ1-6|-|few|TRBV6-6
TGTGCCAGCTACCGACAGATTAATTCACCCCTCCACTTT
CASYRQINSPLHF
>TRBJ1-3|TRBD1|-|TRBV5-1
TGCGCCAGCAGCTTATCCGGGACAGCAAACTCTGGAAACACCATATATTTT
CASSLSGTANSGNTIYF
>TRBJ1-1|-|-|TRBV30
TGTGCCTGGAGATTAGAGCGAACGGCTGAAGCTTTCTTT
CAWRLERTAEAFF
>TRBJ2-7|-|-|TRBV6-5
TGTGCCAGCAGCCTTAGTCCCCCGGGCGAGCAGTACTTC
CASSLSPPGEQYF
>TRBJ2-1|-|-|TRBV6-5
TGTGCCAGCACCCCAGGTGGGGCAGGGCGGAATGAGCAGTTCTTC
CASTPGGAGRNEQFF
>TRBJ2-7|-|-|TRBV19
TGTGCCAGTAGTGATCTCGGGAGTGCCTACGAGCAGTACTTC
CASSDLGSAYEQYF
>TRBJ2-1|TRBD2|-|TRBV15
TGTGCCACCAGCAGGACTAGCGGGGGGAATGAGCAGTTCTTC
CATSRTSGGNEQFF
>TRBJ2-3|-|medium-sized|TRBV9
TGTGCCAGCAGCGTACGCTCAGGGGCTGCGGATACGCAGTATTTT
CASSVRSGAADTQYF
>TRBJ2-7|-|-|TRBV5-4
TGTGCCAGCAGCTTACAGGGTCGCTCCTACGAGCAGTACTTC
CASSLQGRSYEQYF
>TRBJ1-1|-|-|TRBV2
TGTGCCAGCGGTGGGGAGGGGCGCACTGAAGCTTTCTTT
CASGGEGRTEAFF
>TRBJ1-6|-|few|TRBV5-1
TGCGCCAGCCGTCTGGGGCAAGTGAAAGCACCCCTCCACTTT
CASRLGQVKAPLHF
>TRBJ2-6|-|-|TRBV6-6
TGTGCCAGCAGACTACAGGGATCTGGGGCCAACGTCCTGACTTTC
CASRLQGSGANVLTF
>TRBJ1-2|-|-|TRBV12-3/TRBV12-4
TGTGCCAGCAGTTTTAGTAATAACTATGGCTACACCTTC
CASSFSNNYGYTF
>TRBJ2-7|TRBD2|-|TRBV29-1
TGCAGCGTTGCGGCTGGCGGGAGATTCTACGAGCAGTACTTC
CSVAAGGRFYEQYF
>TRBJ1-2|-|-|TRBV7-2
TGTGCCAGCAGCTTGAGAAAGGGAGTGGGCTACACCTTC
CASSLRKGVGYTF
>TRBJ1-1|-|once|TRBV5-1
TGCGCCAGCAGCGGAATAGCCGGGAAAAACACTGAAGCTTTCTTT
CASSGIAGKNTEAFF
>TRBJ2-1|-|-|TRBV5-8
TGTGCCAGCAGCTTGTTCTCAGGCCGGTACAATGAGCAGTTCTTC
CASSLFSGRYNEQFF
>TRBJ1-5|-|-|TRBV7-2
TGTGCCAGCAGCTTGGCAGGGGGCAATCAGCCCCAGCATTTT
CASSLAGGNQPQHF
>TRBJ1-4|-|-|TRBV21-1
TGTGCCAGCAGCAAAGGGTCCCCTAAAACTGTTTTT
CASSKGSPKTVF
>TRBJ2-3|TRBD2|-|TRBV7-9
TGTGCCAGCAGCCCAGCGGGCGGGGGGAGCACAGATACGCAGTATTTT
CASSPAGGGSTDTQYF
>TRBJ2-3|TRBD2|-|TRBV5-6
TGTGCCAGCAGCGCCATTAGCGGGATGGTAGCAGATACGCAGTATTTT
CASSAISGMVADTQYF
>TRBJ2-3|TRBD2|few|TRBV5-4
TGTGCCAGCAGCTTAGGACTAGCGGGGGGGGTAGATACGCAGTATTTT
CASSLGLAGGVDTQYF